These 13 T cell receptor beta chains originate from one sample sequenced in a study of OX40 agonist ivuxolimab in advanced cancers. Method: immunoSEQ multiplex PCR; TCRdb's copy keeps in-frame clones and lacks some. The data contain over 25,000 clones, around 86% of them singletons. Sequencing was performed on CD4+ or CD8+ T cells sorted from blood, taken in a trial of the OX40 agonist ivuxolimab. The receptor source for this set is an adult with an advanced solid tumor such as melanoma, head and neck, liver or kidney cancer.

CDR3 DNA sequence: TGTGCCAGCAGCGTCCGAGGGAATCACAATGAGCAGTTCTTC. Amino acids: CASSVRGNHNEQFF. The gene calls are TRBV11-2 and TRBJ2-1, with a weak D call TRBD2 (5 bases). This CDR3 has 14 amino acids. CDR1 and CDR2 (germline): SGHAT, FQNNGV. Trimming removed 5 bases from V and 5 bases from J, with 13 bases in between.

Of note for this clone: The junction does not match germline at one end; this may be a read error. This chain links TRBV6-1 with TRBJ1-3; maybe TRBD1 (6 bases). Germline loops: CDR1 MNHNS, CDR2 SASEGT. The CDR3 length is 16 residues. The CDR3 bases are TGTGCCAGCAGGGAAGTGGGGGCAGGGACTGGAAACACCATATATTTT. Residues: CASREVGAGTGNTIYF.

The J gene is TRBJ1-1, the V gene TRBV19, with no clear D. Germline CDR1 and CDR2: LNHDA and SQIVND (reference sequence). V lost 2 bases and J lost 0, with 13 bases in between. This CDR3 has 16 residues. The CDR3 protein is CASSIPGRTMNTEAFF. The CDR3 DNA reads TGTGCCAGTAGTATACCTGGACGGACCATGAACACTGAAGCTTTCTTT. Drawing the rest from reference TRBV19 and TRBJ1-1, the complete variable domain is DGGITQSPKYLFRKEGQNVTLSCEQNLNHDAMYWYRQDPGQGLRLIYYSQIVNDFQKGDIAEGYSVSREKKESFPLTVTSAQKNPTAFYLCASSIPGRTMNTEAFFGQGTRLTVV.

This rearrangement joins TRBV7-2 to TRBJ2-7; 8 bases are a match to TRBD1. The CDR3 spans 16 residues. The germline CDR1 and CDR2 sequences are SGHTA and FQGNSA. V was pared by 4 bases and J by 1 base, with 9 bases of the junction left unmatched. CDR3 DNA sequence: TGTGCCAGCAGCTGGGGGCGACAGGGGAGATCCTACGAGCAGTACTTC. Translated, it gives CASSWGRQGRSYEQYF.

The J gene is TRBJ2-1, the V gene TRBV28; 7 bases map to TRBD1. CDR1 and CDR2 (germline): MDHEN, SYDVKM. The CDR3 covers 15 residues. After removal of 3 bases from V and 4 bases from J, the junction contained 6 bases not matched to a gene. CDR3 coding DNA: TGTGCCAGCAGTTTTCAATACAGGGGTTACAATGAGCAGTTCTTC. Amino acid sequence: CASSFQYRGYNEQFF.

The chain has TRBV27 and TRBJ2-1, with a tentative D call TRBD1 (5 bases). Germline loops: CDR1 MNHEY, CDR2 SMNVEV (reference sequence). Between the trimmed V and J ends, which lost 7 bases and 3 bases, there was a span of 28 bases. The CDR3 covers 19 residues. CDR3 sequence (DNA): TGTGCCAGCAAACCTTTTTCGACAGACCCACCGATTTACTACAATGAGCAGTTCTTC. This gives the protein CASKPFSTDPPIYYNEQFF.

In nucleotides, the CDR3 is TGTGCCAGCAGTTACTCTTTAAGCTACAATGAGCAGTTCTTC. Translated: CASSYSLSYNEQFF. The genes are TRBV6-5 and TRBJ2-1; D gene uncertain. There are 14 residues in the CDR3. Deletions cut 0 bases from V and 3 bases from J, with 6 bases between. The germline gives CDR1 MNHEY, CDR2 SVGAGI.

The CDR3 nucleotides read TGTGCCAGCAGCTTTCCCAGCGGGAGTATGGATACGCAGTATTTT. Translation gives CASSFPSGSMDTQYF. The chain joins TRBV5-4 to TRBJ2-3; TRBD2 matches at 8 bases. The length of the CDR3 is 15 residues. V was clipped by 2 bases and J by 6 bases; unmatched bases: 8. The germline gives CDR1 SGHNT, CDR2 YYREEE (reference sequence).

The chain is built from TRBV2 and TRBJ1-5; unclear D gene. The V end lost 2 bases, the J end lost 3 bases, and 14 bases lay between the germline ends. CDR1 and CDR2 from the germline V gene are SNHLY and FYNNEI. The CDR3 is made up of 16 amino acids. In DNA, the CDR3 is TGTGCCAGCAGTGAAATCGCAATCCTCGTCAATCAGCCCCAGCATTTT. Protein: CASSEIAILVNQPQHF.

The CDR3: CASSIDSPLSYEQYF. CDR3 DNA: TGCGCCAGCAGCATTGACTCTCCCCTCTCCTACGAGCAGTACTTC. The rearrangement joins TRBV5-1 to TRBJ2-7; no firm D call. The CDR3 length is 15 residues. Trimming shortened V by 4 bases and J by 0 bases, and 14 bases separated the two germline ends. Germline CDR1 SGHRS, CDR2 YFSETQ.

The CDR3 loop is CASHVETGGKLFF. The CDR3 coding sequence is TGTGCCAGCCACGTGGAGACAGGGGGAAAACTGTTTTTT. V is TRBV6-6 and J is TRBJ1-4, with 9 bases matching TRBD1. The CDR3 spans 13 residues. The junction had 8 bases not matched to a gene; V was cut back by 8 bases and J by 10 bases. Germline V gives CDR1 MNHNY, CDR2 SVGAGI (reference sequence).

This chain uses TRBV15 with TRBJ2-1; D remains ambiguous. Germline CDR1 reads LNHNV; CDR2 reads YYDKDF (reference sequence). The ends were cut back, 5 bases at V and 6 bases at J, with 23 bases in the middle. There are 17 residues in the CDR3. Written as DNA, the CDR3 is TGTGCCACCAGCTCTGGGGTAGAGGAGTCGGGTTTCAATGAGCAGTTCTTC. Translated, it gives CATSSGVEESGFNEQFF.

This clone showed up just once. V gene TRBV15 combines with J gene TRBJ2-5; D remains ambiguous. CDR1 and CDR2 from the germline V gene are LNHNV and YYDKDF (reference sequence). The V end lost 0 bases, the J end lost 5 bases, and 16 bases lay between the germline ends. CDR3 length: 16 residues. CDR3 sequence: CATSRDIGSYWETQYF. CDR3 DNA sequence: TGTGCCACCAGCAGAGATATCGGCTCATACTGGGAGACCCAGTACTTC.